The clone carrying this TCR beta chain was observed at least ten times. Its antigen is undetermined. TCRdb re-analysed the reads in MiXCR, keeping a single row per CDR3 protein. The data contain approximately 500,000 distinct CDR3 sequences, roughly 12% of them singletons. This specimen comes from a study of T cell repertoires in cytomegalovirus infection. As for the study in general: CMV infection and matching HLA type were both indicated by public TCR beta signatures. Study-level points and caveats: In two of eight donors, the top clonotype was HLA-C-restricted CMV-specific.

Trimming pared 6 bases from V and 0 bases from J, leaving 12 bases between. This CDR3 region has 15 residues. From germline, CDR1 is SNHLY and CDR2 FYNNEI. The chain joins TRBV2 to TRBJ2-4; D call uncertain. The clonotype was recovered from a human donor in good health (CMV status not recorded). Some clones in this sample may be carry-over from other donors' samples. Input material: PBMCs. The CDR3 DNA is TGTGCCAGCAGGGCCGTTCGACTAGCCAAAAACATTCAGTACTTC. This sequence encodes CASRAVRLAKNIQYF.